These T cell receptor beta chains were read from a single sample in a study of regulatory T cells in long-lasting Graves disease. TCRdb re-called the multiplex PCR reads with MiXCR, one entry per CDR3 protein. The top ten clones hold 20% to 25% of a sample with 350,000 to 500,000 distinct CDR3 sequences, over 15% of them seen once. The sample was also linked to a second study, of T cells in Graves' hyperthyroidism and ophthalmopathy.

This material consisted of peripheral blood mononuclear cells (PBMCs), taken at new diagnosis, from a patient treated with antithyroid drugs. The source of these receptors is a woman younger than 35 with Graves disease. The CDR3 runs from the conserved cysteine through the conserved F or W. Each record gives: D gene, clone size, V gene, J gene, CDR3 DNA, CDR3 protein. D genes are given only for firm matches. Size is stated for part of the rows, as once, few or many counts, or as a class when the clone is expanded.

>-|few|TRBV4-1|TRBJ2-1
TGCGCCAGCAGCCAAGATCGGGCCGTTAACAGAGGGCAGTTCTTC
CASSQDRAVNRGQFF
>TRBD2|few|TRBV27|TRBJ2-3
TGTGCCAGCAGTCCCCGTGGGGAGGGCACAGATACGCGGTATTTT
CASSPRGEGTDTRYF
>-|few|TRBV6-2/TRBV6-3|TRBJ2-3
TGTGCCAGCAGTTATAGGGGAGCTAGCACAGATACGCAGTATTTT
CASSYRGASTDTQYF
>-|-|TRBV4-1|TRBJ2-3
TGCGCCAGCAGCCAAGATGGAGACAGCACAGATACGCAGTATTTT
CASSQDGDSTDTQYF
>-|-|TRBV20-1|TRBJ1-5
TGCAGTGCTAAACTACAGGGCGGGGGCCGTCAGCCCCAGCATTTT
CSAKLQGGGRQPQHF
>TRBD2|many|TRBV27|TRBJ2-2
TGTGCCAGCAGTCCCTTTCTAGCGGGAGTGGGCGGGGAGCTGTTTTTT
CASSPFLAGVGGELFF
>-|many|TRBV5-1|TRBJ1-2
TGCGCCAGCAGCCTCGGGGCGAACTATGGCTACACCTTC
CASSLGANYGYTF
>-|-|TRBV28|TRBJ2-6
TGTGCCAGCAGATATAAATTGTACTCTGGGGCCAACGTCCTGACTTTC
CASRYKLYSGANVLTF
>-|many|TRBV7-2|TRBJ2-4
TGTGCCAGCAGTCGTCACGCAGGACCGCGTTTCCTAGGAATTCAGTACTTC
CASSRHAGPRFLGIQYF
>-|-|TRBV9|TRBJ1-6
TGTGCCAGCAGCGTAGACGGAGGGCAGACTCACACACCCCTCCACTTT
CASSVDGGQTHTPLHF
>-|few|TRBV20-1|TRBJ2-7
TGCAGTGCTGGACAAGGACTTTCCTACGAGCAGTACTTC
CSAGQGLSYEQYF
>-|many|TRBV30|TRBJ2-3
TGTGCCTGGAGTTCTGGCGGAGCTAGCACAGATACGCAGTATTTT
CAWSSGGASTDTQYF
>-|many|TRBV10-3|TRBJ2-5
TGTGCCATCAGTTCGGGACTCGTCCCCTTGGAGACCCAGTACTTC
CAISSGLVPLETQYF
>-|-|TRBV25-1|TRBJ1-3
TGTGCCAGCAGTGAACCTGGAACGATAAACACCATATATTTT
CASSEPGTINTIYF